This TCR beta chain was sequenced in a study of blood T cell repertoires in COVID-19. Study in general: The study drew acute and convalescent COVID-19 samples from the United States, Italy and Spain.

CDR3 length: 12 amino acids. V gave up 0 bases and J gave up 8 bases, with 7 bases separating them. Germline CDR1 LNHNV, CDR2 YYDKDF (reference sequence). The assay was immunoSEQ multiplex PCR, and TCRdb's table has in-frame clones only and misses some. The sample has about 87,000 clones; approximately 71% are singletons. Sequenced: peripheral blood. The V gene is TRBV15, the J gene TRBJ1-2; D gene ambiguous. The TCR sequence derives from a woman in her forties or fifties with acute or convalescent COVID-19. CDR3 sequence reads: CATSRDARGYTF. CDR3 in DNA: TGTGCCACCAGCAGAGATGCGAGAGGCTACACCTTC.